Below, one T cell receptor beta chain is given with its context. Profiling relied on immunoSEQ multiplex PCR, and the TCRdb table lists in-frame clones only, not all of them. The sample lists about 110,000 clones, about three quarters occurring once. These data originate in a study of blood T cell repertoires in COVID-19. V lost 1 base and J lost 2, with 12 bases in between. There are 14 residues in the CDR3. Germline assignment: CDR1 GTSNPN and CDR2 SVGIG (reference sequence). What was sequenced was peripheral blood. This receptor was identified in a human donor in a cohort sampled during active or convalescent COVID-19. V gene TRBV30 combines with J gene TRBJ2-7, with a tentative D call TRBD1 (6 bases). The DNA of the CDR3 is TGTGCCTGGAGTGCCGGGACACCCCCCTACGAGCAGTACTTC. Translating it yields CAWSAGTPPYEQYF.